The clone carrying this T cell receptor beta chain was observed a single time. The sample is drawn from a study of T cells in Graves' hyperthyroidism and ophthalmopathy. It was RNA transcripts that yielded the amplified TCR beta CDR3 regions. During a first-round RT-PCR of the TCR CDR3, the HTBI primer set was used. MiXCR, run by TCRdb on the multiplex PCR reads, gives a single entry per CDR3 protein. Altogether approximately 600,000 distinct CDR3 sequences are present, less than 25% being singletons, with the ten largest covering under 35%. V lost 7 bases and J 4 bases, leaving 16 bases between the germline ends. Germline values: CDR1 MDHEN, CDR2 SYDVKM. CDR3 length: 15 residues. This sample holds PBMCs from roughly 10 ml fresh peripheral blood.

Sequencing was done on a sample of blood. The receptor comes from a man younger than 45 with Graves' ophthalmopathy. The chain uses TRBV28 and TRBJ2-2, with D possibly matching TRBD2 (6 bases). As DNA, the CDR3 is TGTGCCAGCACCCCGGCGTCCGGGAGCACCGGGGAGCTGTTTTTT. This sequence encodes CASTPASGSTGELFF.